This entry lists 31 T cell receptor beta chains sequenced from one sample in a study of shared clonotypes between healthy human individuals. Data came from immunoSEQ multiplex PCR; TCRdb stores just in-frame clones and leaves some out. This sample has about 960,000 clones; 76% occur once, and the top ten carry about 1.5%. Sequenced: memory CD4+ T cells sorted from blood. The subset denotes: CD45RA-negative fraction. The receptors were gathered from a young man in good health.

This clone came up a few times. The genes are TRBV5-1 and TRBJ2-2; 10 bases align to TRBD2. The germline gives CDR1 SGHRS, CDR2 YFSETQ. This CDR3 has 14 residues. With V trimmed by 4 bases and J by 7 bases, 4 bases remained unmatched. The CDR3, as DNA: TGCGCCAGCAGCGGACTAGCGGTGGTCGGGGAGCTGTTTTTT. As protein: CASSGLAVVGELFF.

The rearrangement links TRBV10-1 to TRBJ2-3, with a weak D call TRBD1 (6 bases). The CDR3 has 15 amino acids. Germline V lookup: CDR1 WNHNN, CDR2 SYGVQD (reference sequence). The ends were cut back, 5 bases at V and 1 base at J, with 13 bases in the middle. CDR3 residues: CASSQPGAGTDTQYF. In DNA, the CDR3 is TGCGCCAGCAGTCAGCCAGGGGCTGGCACAGATACGCAGTATTTT.

This clone has a single count. The chain couples TRBV6-5 to TRBJ2-7; 14 bases are shared with TRBD2. This CDR3 has 15 amino acids. Losses at the gene ends were 6 bases for V and 4 bases for J; bases not matched to a gene: 5. Looked up from germline, CDR1 is MNHEY and CDR2 is SVGAGI. The DNA of the CDR3 is TGTGCCAGCAGCAAAGGGACTAGCGGGAGTTACGAGCAGTACTTC. Protein: CASSKGTSGSYEQYF.

V usage is TRBV5-1 and J usage is TRBJ1-2; TRBD1 is a possible D gene (6 bases). Germline values: CDR1 SGHRS, CDR2 YFSETQ. The CDR3 contains 13 residues. Between the trimmed V and J ends, which lost 4 bases and 6 bases, there was a span of 13 bases. CDR3 bases: TGCGCCAGCAGCCCGACAGGAGAAAATGGCTACACCTTC. Translating it yields CASSPTGENGYTF.

The chain recombines TRBV5-1 with TRBJ2-5; the match to TRBD1 covers 8 bases. The CDR3 is made up of 13 amino acids. V lost 5 bases to trimming and J lost 4 bases; unmatched junction nucleotides: 4. Germline CDR1 and CDR2: SGHRS and YFSETQ. In nucleotides, the CDR3 is TGCGCCAGCAGAGCAGGGGGCTTAGAGACCCAGTACTTC. Protein: CASRAGGLETQYF.

The genes are TRBV15 and TRBJ1-1; D uncertain. The CDR3 is 15 residues long. Per the germline V gene, CDR1 is LNHNV and CDR2 is YYDKDF (reference sequence). Trimming removed 0 bases at V and 3 bases at J, with 11 bases between. The CDR3 sequence is CATSRDGRTDTEAFF. CDR3 nucleotide sequence: TGTGCCACCAGCAGAGATGGGAGGACGGACACTGAAGCTTTCTTT.

The chain couples TRBV4-2 to TRBJ2-2; D perhaps matches TRBD2 (6 bases). Per germline, CDR1 LGHNA and CDR2 YNFKEQ. V lost 1 base and J lost 6, with 18 bases in between. CDR3 length: 17 residues. The CDR3 DNA reads as TGTGCCAGCAGCCAAGCATACCTAGGGACTCTCGCCGGGGAGCTGTTTTTT. Its protein product is CASSQAYLGTLAGELFF.

In its sample, this clone was seen many times. This chain uses TRBV28 with TRBJ2-5; TRBD1 agrees at 7 bases. CDR3 length: 15 residues. V lost 4 bases, J lost 0 bases, and 5 bases stayed unmatched. The germline V gene has CDR1 MDHEN and CDR2 SYDVKM. The CDR3 loop reads CASSSMTGHQETQYF. CDR3 DNA sequence: TGTGCCAGCAGTTCCATGACAGGGCACCAAGAGACCCAGTACTTC.

This clone was seen a few times. The chain couples TRBV6-5 to TRBJ1-4; no definite D call. The CDR3 spans 13 residues. Germline-derived CDR1 and CDR2 are MNHEY and SVGAGI. The germline V and J ends were trimmed by 4 bases and 10 bases, with 13 bases remaining between them. The chain's CDR3 is CASSLGSSGKLFF. CDR3 DNA sequence: TGTGCCAGCAGTTTGGGGTCGTCTGGAAAACTGTTTTTT.

CDR3 sequence: CASSFLLNEKLFF. The CDR3 DNA reads as TGTGCCAGCAGCTTTCTACTTAATGAAAAACTGTTTTTT. The chain employs TRBV11-2 and TRBJ1-4; D ambiguous. CDR1 and CDR2 (germline): SGHAT, FQNNGV. Trimming removed 3 bases at V and 4 bases at J, with 6 bases between. The CDR3 contains 13 residues.

This clone is a singleton in its sample. The chain is built from TRBV2 and TRBJ1-4, with D hard to call. Looked up from germline, CDR1 is SNHLY and CDR2 is FYNNEI. Trimming removed 7 bases at V and 3 bases at J, with 18 bases between. This CDR3 is 16 amino acids long. CDR3 in amino acids: CASKARGGSANEKLFF. DNA for the CDR3: TGTGCCAGCAAAGCCCGTGGAGGGTCAGCTAATGAAAAACTGTTTTTT. Together with reference TRBV2 and TRBJ1-4, the CDR3 gives the full variable domain: EPEVTQTPSHQVTQMGQEVILRCVPISNHLYFYWYRQILGQKVEFLVSFYNNEISEKSEIFDDQFSVERPDGSNFTLKIRSTKLEDSAMYFCASKARGGSANEKLFFGSGTQLSVL.

As DNA, the CDR3 is TGTGCCACCAGAGGGAGGGCTGAAGCTTTCTTT. This translates into CATRGRAEAFF. The chain recombines TRBV15 with TRBJ1-1; the D is unclear. Germline V lookup: CDR1 LNHNV, CDR2 YYDKDF (reference sequence). The CDR3 spans 11 residues. Trimming took 6 bases from V and 6 from J, leaving 8 bases between them.

The chain joins TRBV9 to TRBJ1-6; D gene ambiguous. Germline lookup yields CDR1 SGDLS and CDR2 YYNGEE. V lost 0 bases to trimming and J lost 9 bases, with 13 bases between them. The CDR3 contains 15 residues. CDR3 amino acids: CASSVGVISASPLHF. The CDR3 bases are TGTGCCAGCAGCGTAGGAGTCATATCCGCTTCACCCCTCCACTTT.

Remarks on this clone: The sample contains more than one DNA sequence encoding this CDR3. The chain is built from TRBV30 and TRBJ1-1, with D hard to call. Trimming stripped 0 bases from V and 0 bases from J, with 5 bases between. Germline assignment: CDR1 GTSNPN and CDR2 SVGIG (reference sequence). The CDR3 has 13 residues. The CDR3 DNA is TGTGCCTGGAGTGTACAACTGAACACTGAAGCTTTCTTT. Translation gives CAWSVQLNTEAFF.

The chain employs TRBV6-4 and TRBJ1-5; possibly TRBD1 for D (6 bases). Per the germline V gene, CDR1 is MRHNA and CDR2 is SNTAGT. The CDR3 covers 15 residues. V was trimmed by 6 bases and J by 2 bases, leaving 14 bases between them. Here the CDR3 DNA reads TGTGCCAGCAGGGGGGCCACGATACGCAATCAGCCCCAGCATTTT. As protein: CASRGATIRNQPQHF.

J is TRBJ2-5 and V is TRBV5-4; tentatively, D is TRBD1 or TRBD2 (5 bases each). The CDR3 sequence is 14 residues long. V lost 1 base to trimming and J lost 1 base, with 8 bases between them. CDR1 and CDR2 from the germline V gene are SGHNT and YYREEE (reference sequence). The CDR3 region is CASSLSGSQETQYF. DNA of the CDR3: TGTGCCAGCAGCTTGTCAGGGAGCCAAGAGACCCAGTACTTC.

The chain is built from TRBV5-1 and TRBJ1-2; D is undetermined. Germline V gene sequence: CDR1 SGHRS, CDR2 YFSETQ. CDR3 length: 14 residues. Trimming cost V 4 bases and J 4 bases, with 14 bases left between them. CDR3 in DNA: TGCGCCAGCAGCACCGGCCAAGCGGGCTATGGCTACACCTTC. It specifies CASSTGQAGYGYTF.

The chain recombines TRBV5-1 with TRBJ2-1; TRBD2 matches at 7 bases. From germline, CDR1 is SGHRS and CDR2 YFSETQ. Trimming took 4 bases from V and 3 from J; bases not matched to a gene: 7. The CDR3 contains 15 residues. In nucleotides, the CDR3 is TGCGCCAGCAGCCTGACTAGCTTGGACTACAATGAGCAGTTCTTC. Protein sequence: CASSLTSLDYNEQFF.

The chain recombines TRBV2 with TRBJ2-6; a possible D gene is TRBD2 (5 bases). Germline assignment: CDR1 SNHLY and CDR2 FYNNEI. The CDR3 covers 13 residues. Trimming took off 8 bases at V and 4 bases at J, with 9 bases between the two ends. This CDR3 is CASGSVGANVLTF. CDR3 DNA sequence: TGTGCCAGCGGGAGTGTAGGGGCCAACGTCCTGACTTTC.

This chain joins TRBV2 and TRBJ2-7; TRBD1 agrees at 9 bases. Unmatched junction bases numbered 9, after V lost 3 bases and J lost 6 bases. CDR1 and CDR2 from the germline V gene are SNHLY and FYNNEI. CDR3 length: 15 residues. As DNA, the CDR3 is TGTGCCAGCAGTGATTTGGAACAGGGGGCGAGCGAGCAGTACTTC. It specifies CASSDLEQGASEQYF.

The chain is built from TRBV28 and TRBJ1-2, with a tentative D call TRBD1 (6 bases). With 5 bases removed from V and 1 base from J, the gap between germline ends came to 14 bases. This CDR3 is built from 15 residues. CDR1 and CDR2 (germline): MDHEN, SYDVKM. In DNA form, the CDR3 reads TGTGCCAGCAGTCTAGGGGGGGCGGTTAACTATGGCTACACCTTC. This gives the protein CASSLGGAVNYGYTF.

The chain joins TRBV19 to TRBJ1-1, with D hard to call. The CDR3 spans 14 residues. Germline V gene data show CDR1 as LNHDA and CDR2 as SQIVND (reference sequence). V shed 4 bases and J shed 3 bases, with 12 bases lying between them. The CDR3 region is CASSRKEGYTEAFF. Written as DNA, the CDR3 is TGTGCCAGTAGTAGGAAGGAAGGTTACACTGAAGCTTTCTTT.

The chain employs TRBV5-1 and TRBJ2-7, with 8 bases lining up with TRBD2. CDR1 is SGHRS and CDR2 is YFSETQ in the germline V gene. Trimming took 4 bases from V and 2 from J; bases not matched to a gene: 2. The CDR3 length is 13 residues. The CDR3: CASSTGGPYEQYF. In DNA, the CDR3 is TGCGCCAGCAGCACGGGAGGGCCCTACGAGCAGTACTTC.

The V and J genes are TRBV18 and TRBJ2-5; D is perhaps TRBD1 or TRBD2 (5 bases each). Per the germline V gene, CDR1 is KGHSH and CDR2 is LQKENI. Trimming took off 4 bases at V and 3 bases at J, with 9 bases between the two ends. CDR3 size: 13 residues. CDR3 bases: TGTGCCAGCTCACTCGGGGCAAAAGAGACCCAGTACTTC. It is translated as CASSLGAKETQYF.

V is TRBV10-1 and J is TRBJ2-2, with D unresolved. The CDR3 sequence is 13 residues long. The V and J ends lost 6 bases and 3 bases respectively, with 8 bases between them. Germline CDR1 and CDR2: WNHNN and SYGVQD (reference sequence). The CDR3 loop reads CASRDGDTGELFF. The CDR3 nucleotides are TGCGCCAGCAGGGACGGAGACACCGGGGAGCTGTTTTTT.

This rearrangement joins TRBV15 to TRBJ1-6, with TRBD1 identical over 10 bases. The CDR3 is made up of 16 amino acids. Trimming cost V 3 bases and J 9 bases; bases outside gene matches: 8. CDR1 LNHNV and CDR2 YYDKDF come from the germline V gene (reference sequence). The CDR3 DNA sequence: TGTGCCACCAGCAGGGAGACAGGGGGCCAGGGTTCACCCCTCCACTTT. It yields the protein CATSRETGGQGSPLHF.

This clone was detected only once. The chain has TRBV7-2 and TRBJ2-5, with unresolved D. Germline V gene lookup returns CDR1 SGHTA and CDR2 FQGNSA. CDR3 size: 13 residues. V was trimmed by 5 bases and J by 7 bases, leaving 14 bases between them. The CDR3 sequence: CASSADQIGTQYF. The CDR3, as DNA: TGTGCCAGCAGCGCGGACCAAATAGGGACCCAGTACTTC.

A remark on this clone: The sample holds other DNA sequences that translate to the same CDR3. The V and J genes are TRBV7-2 and TRBJ1-2; 7 positions agree with TRBD1. The CDR3 runs to 14 residues. Germline V gives CDR1 SGHTA, CDR2 FQGNSA. The V segment lost 5 bases and the J segment 4 bases; nucleotides outside the gene matches: 7. In DNA, the CDR3 is TGTGCCAGCAGCCCTTCAGGGGGATCCTATGGCTACACCTTC. It yields the protein CASSPSGGSYGYTF.

This clone was recorded once. The chain links TRBV19 to TRBJ1-2; TRBD1 agrees at 10 bases. The J segment lost 3 bases and the V segment lost 7 bases, leaving 5 bases of the junction unmatched. Germline V gene data show CDR1 as LNHDA and CDR2 as SQIVND (reference sequence). The CDR3 extends over 14 amino acids. CDR3 protein: CASTRTGGDYGYTF. The CDR3 region has the DNA TGTGCCAGTACTCGGACAGGGGGAGACTATGGCTACACCTTC.

The chain joins TRBV7-6 to TRBJ2-5; 8 nucleotides line up with TRBD1. This CDR3 has 15 amino acids. J lost 5 bases, V lost 6 bases, and 11 bases had no gene match. Germline CDR1 reads SGHVS; CDR2 reads FNYEAQ. The CDR3 is CASSLQQQGGETQYF. The CDR3 DNA sequence: TGTGCCAGCAGTCTACAACAACAGGGGGGTGAGACCCAGTACTTC.

The rearrangement uses TRBV19 and TRBJ2-2, with 12 positions matching TRBD2. Germline lookup yields CDR1 LNHDA and CDR2 SQIVND (reference sequence). This CDR3 region has 14 residues. Trimming at V came to 10 bases and at J to 3 bases, leaving 3 bases not matched to a gene. CDR3 DNA sequence: TGTGCCACCCTAGCGGGGGGGTACACCGGGGAGCTGTTTTTT. Translating gives CATLAGGYTGELFF.